Shown below are 8 T cell receptor beta chains from a single sample sequenced in a study of tumor and adjacent non-tumor tissue in lung cancer. RNA was extracted from bulk tissue without any cell sorting. The normal lung tissue was taken more than 3 cm from the tumor edge. A modified ARM-PCR protocol with three rounds of nested PCR amplified TCRbeta. A single record per CDR3 protein comes from TCRdb applying MiXCR to the multiplex PCR reads. Of approximately 62,000 distinct CDR3 sequences listed, about 56% are singletons. What was sequenced was distant non-tumor lung tissue. The receptors here all came from a man between 65 and 85 years old with non-small cell lung cancer.

Note on this clonotype: An end of the junction does not agree with germline; a read error may underlie this. The chain employs TRBV19 and TRBJ2-1, with D tentatively TRBD1 or TRBD2 (8 bases each). The CDR3 has 16 residues. Germline assignment: CDR1 LNHDA and CDR2 SQIVND (reference sequence). In nucleotides, the CDR3 is TGTGCCATTAGGCCGGGGGGGGACAGGAGACTTAATGAGCGGTTCTTC. The encoded protein is CAIRPGGDRRLNERFF.

Regarding this clonotype: At one of its ends the junction is not consistent with the germline gene, which may arise from a read error. This CDR3 is CANSASATGGNTIYF. As DNA, the CDR3 is TGTGCCAACAGTGCATCAGCAACTGGAGGAAACACCATATATTTT. V and J are TRBV6-1 and TRBJ1-3; D is ambiguous. The CDR3 covers 15 residues. Germline CDR1 and CDR2: MNHNS and SASEGT.

About this clonotype itself: The conserved phenylalanine or tryptophan is not found at the CDR3 terminus, so this likely reflects a read error. The genes are TRBV6-1 and TRBJ2-2, with 7 bases that match TRBD1. Germline CDR1 MNHNS, CDR2 SASEGT. The CDR3 contains 15 residues. The CDR3, as DNA: TGTACCAGCAGGCCCAGGGGGTTGGGCCCCGGGGAGCTGTTTATT. It specifies CTSRPRGLGPGELFI.

As to this clonotype: Since a much larger clone is just one base distant, this may be a read error. The CDR3 carries no conserved terminal phenylalanine or tryptophan, so it likely arises from a read error. The rearrangement joins TRBV14 to TRBJ2-5; TRBD2 is a possible D gene (5 bases). The CDR3 runs 14 residues. Germline CDR1 SGHDN, CDR2 FVKESK. Trimming left V 5 bases short and J 7 bases short, with 17 bases between. The CDR3 DNA reads TGTGCCAGCAGCGAGCGAGGGATGCATGGGACCCAGTACCTC. As protein: CASSERGMHGTQYL.

This clonotype was observed a few times. A much larger clone sits a single nucleotide away, making a read error possible. This chain uses TRBV29-1 with TRBJ2-5, with TRBD1 matching over 8 bases. The CDR3 length is 15 residues. Germline trimming cut 1 base from V and 4 bases from J; bases unmatched to any gene: 8. The germline V gene encodes CDR1 SQVTM and CDR2 ANQGSEA. Written as DNA, the CDR3 is TGCAGCGTTGAAGCCGCAGGGGGCTTGTCAGAGACCCAGTACTTC. Its translation: CSVEAAGGLSETQYF.

This clonotype was seen a few times. The genes are TRBV20-1 and TRBJ2-7; no firm D call. CDR1 DFQATT and CDR2 SNEGSKA come from the germline V gene (reference sequence). This CDR3 has 13 residues. Trimming stripped 6 bases from V and 1 base from J, with 13 bases between. Written as DNA, the CDR3 is TGCAGTGCCGTTGCCCCCGATTCCTACGAGCAGTACTTC. Translated: CSAVAPDSYEQYF.

For this clonotype: One end of the junction varies from germline; a read error may be responsible. The chain employs TRBV12-3 or TRBV12-4 and TRBJ2-5; possible D gene TRBD2, 5 bases. The CDR3 is 15 residues long. In nucleotides, the CDR3 is TGTGCCAGCAGTCCTCGGGGTGGGTTCCAAGATACCCAGTACTTC. This translates into CASSPRGGFQDTQYF.

This clonotype was seen ten or more times. One base away lies a much larger clone, so this may be a sequencing read error. This sequence joins TRBV14 and TRBJ2-1; 11 bases line up with TRBD1. Germline assignment: CDR1 SGHDN and CDR2 FVKESK. This CDR3 is built from 14 residues. The CDR3 here is CASSPRTGGNGQFF. The CDR3 DNA sequence: TGTGCCAGCAGCCCTCGGACAGGGGGCAATGGGCAGTTCTTC.